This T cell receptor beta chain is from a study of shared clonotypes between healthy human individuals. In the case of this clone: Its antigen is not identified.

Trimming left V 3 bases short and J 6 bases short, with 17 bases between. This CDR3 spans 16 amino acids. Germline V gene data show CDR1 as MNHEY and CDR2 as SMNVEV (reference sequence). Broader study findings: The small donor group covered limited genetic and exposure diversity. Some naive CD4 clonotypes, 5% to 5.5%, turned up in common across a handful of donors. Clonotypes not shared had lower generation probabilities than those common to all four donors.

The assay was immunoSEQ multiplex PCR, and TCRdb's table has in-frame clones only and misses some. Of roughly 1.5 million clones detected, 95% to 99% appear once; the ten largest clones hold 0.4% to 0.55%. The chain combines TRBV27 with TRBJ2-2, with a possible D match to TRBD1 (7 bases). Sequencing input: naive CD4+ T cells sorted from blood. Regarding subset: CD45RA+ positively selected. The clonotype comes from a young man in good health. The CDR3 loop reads CASSFPQGGTSGELFF. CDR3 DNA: TGTGCCAGCAGTTTCCCCCAGGGGGGAACGTCCGGGGAGCTGTTTTTT.